This section outlines one TCR beta chain sequence together with its context. Its antigen is unidentified. This sample stems from a study of neurological immune-mediated disorders. Whole-study findings and limits: The most TCR clonal expansion was seen in HTLV-1-associated myelopathy, and the least was seen in multiple sclerosis, which fell below healthy controls. Because no CDR3 amino acid sequences were shared across subjects by expanded clones, private repertoires were suggested in all groups.

Via MiXCR, TCRdb re-called the 5' RACE reads, giving one row per CDR3 protein. There are around 42,000 distinct CDR3 sequences in the sample; about 14% occur only once, and roughly an eighth lies in the top ten. The CDR3 sequence is 12 residues long. V dropped 5 bases and J dropped 4 bases, with 7 bases sitting between them. CDR1 SGHTA and CDR2 FQGTGA come from the germline V gene. Documented time point: longitudinal time-point 3. The chain employs TRBV7-3 and TRBJ2-3; no firm D call. Sequenced material: PBMCs. This receptor was identified in a man between 25 and 39 years old in good health. The CDR3 spells CASSSSPDTQYF. The CDR3 nucleotides are TGTGCCAGCAGCAGCTCGCCAGATACGCAGTATTTT.